The rows below give T cell receptor beta chains drawn from one sample of a study of shared clonotypes between healthy human individuals. Some clones are missing from TCRdb's copy, which holds only in-frame ones; the method was immunoSEQ multiplex PCR. The profile shows roughly 1,500,000 clones, approximately 98% of them singletons. Sequenced sample: naive CD4+ T cells sorted from blood. The receptors originated from a young man in good health. Each CDR3 is given with its conserved first and last residue. The D gene is left open where the match is weak. Size is omitted from some rows. Given values are once, few, many or a class for expanded clones.

clone_size d_call j_call v_call cdr3_nt cdr3_aa
. TRBD2 TRBJ2-1 TRBV2 TGTGCCAGAAGCGGGAGGGTCAACAATGAGCAGTTCTTC CARSGRVNNEQFF
. TRBD2 TRBJ2-3 TRBV5-1 TGCGCCAGCAGCGTGAGGTCCATATCGAGCGGGAGAAAGTATACGCAGTATTTT CASSVRSISSGRKYTQYF
once . TRBJ2-2 TRBV4-1 TGCGCCAGCAGCCATTTGGGCGCCGGGACCGGGGAGCTGTTTTTT CASSHLGAGTGELFF
. . TRBJ1-4 TRBV11-2 TGTGCCAGCAGCTTAGGGAGAAGGCCCGGGGGAGGAGAACTGTTTTTT CASSLGRRPGGGELFF
. . TRBJ2-1 TRBV7-9 TGTGCCAGCAGAGACAGCACCCGCTACAATGAGCAGTTCTTC CASRDSTRYNEQFF
once TRBD2 TRBJ2-7 TRBV7-2 TGTGCCAGCAGCCCGCCGCCGGGACTAGCGGCAACCCTTTACGAGCAGTACTTC CASSPPPGLAATLYEQYF
. . TRBJ1-1 TRBV7-9 TGTGCCAGCAGCTTAGGGGAGGGAATTTCCACTGAAGCTTTCTTT CASSLGEGISTEAFF
once TRBD1 TRBJ1-5 TRBV19 TGTGCCAGTACCAGGCGAAGGACAGGGCCAAATCAGCCCCAGCATTTT CASTRRRTGPNQPQHF
. . TRBJ2-3 TRBV9 TGTGCCAGCAGCGTAGGACTCCCCGATACGCAGTATTTT CASSVGLPDTQYF
. . TRBJ2-7 TRBV28 TGTGCCAGCAGTTTACTAGCGCGGCGCAGCTCCTACGAGCAGTACTTC CASSLLARRSSYEQYF
. TRBD2 TRBJ2-1 TRBV9 TGTGCCAGCAGCGTAGACCTCGGACTAGCGGGAGGGTATGAGCAGTTCTTC CASSVDLGLAGGYEQFF
. TRBD2 TRBJ2-7 TRBV2 TGTGCCAGCACCTATAATGCTAAGGCGGGAGGATCCTACGAGCAGTACTTC CASTYNAKAGGSYEQYF
. TRBD2 TRBJ2-5 TRBV12-5 TGTGCTAGTGGTTTGTTCCGGACTAGCGGATCACAAGAGACCCAGTACTTC CASGLFRTSGSQETQYF
. TRBD1 TRBJ2-1 TRBV5-6 TGTGCCAGCAGCTTGGATGATGGCAGGGGGACCTACAATGAGCAGTTCTTC CASSLDDGRGTYNEQFF
. . TRBJ2-7 TRBV6-6 TGTGCCAGCAGTTACCCTGGGGGAAGGTCCTACGAGCAGTACTTC CASSYPGGRSYEQYF
. . TRBJ2-5 TRBV29-1 TGCAGCGTTGAATTGCTCGAGAGGGGGACCCAGTACTTC CSVELLERGTQYF
. TRBD2 TRBJ2-1 TRBV7-9 TGTGCCAGCAGCTTTCCCAGCGGGGAAGGGCTTGGTGAGCAGTTCTTC CASSFPSGEGLGEQFF
. . TRBJ2-1 TRBV9 TGTGCCAGCAGCGTGGCGGGCTCCTACAATGAGCAGTTCTTC CASSVAGSYNEQFF
. . TRBJ1-4 TRBV27 TGTGCCAGCAGTTTATGGGGAGGGTTGGGAAAACTGTTTTTT CASSLWGGLGKLFF
. . TRBJ2-6 TRBV6-5 TGTGCCAGCAGTCCAACGGTAGTCGGGGCCAACGTCCTGACTTTC CASSPTVVGANVLTF
. . TRBJ1-2 TRBV19 TGTGCCAGTCGATTCAACGGTGAGGGACTCTATGGCTACACCTTC CASRFNGEGLYGYTF
. . TRBJ2-5 TRBV28 TGTGCCAGCAGTGCCTCGACCACGGTCCCCGAAGAGACCCAGTACTTC CASSASTTVPEETQYF
. . TRBJ2-3 TRBV27 TGTGCCAGCAGTTTAGGTAACGGCCGCACAGATACGCAGTATTTT CASSLGNGRTDTQYF
. TRBD1 TRBJ1-2 TRBV4-1 TGCGCCAGCAGCTCGGGACAGGGTGACTATGGCTACACCTTC CASSSGQGDYGYTF
. . TRBJ1-5 TRBV9 TGTGCCAGCAGCCAACAGGGTGGCAATCAGCCCCAGCATTTT CASSQQGGNQPQHF
. . TRBJ1-1 TRBV28 TGTGCCAGCAGCGGGTTGAGGGGGTTCATGCCTGAAGCTTTCTTT CASSGLRGFMPEAFF
. . TRBJ1-3 TRBV14 TGTGCCAGCAGTTTTCACGGCTCTGGAAACACCATATATTTT CASSFHGSGNTIYF
. . TRBJ1-2 TRBV5-1 TGCGCCAGCAGCTTTAGCGGGGCAGGGATCTATGGCTACACCTTC CASSFSGAGIYGYTF
. . TRBJ2-1 TRBV16 TGTGCCAGCAGCCAAAGGGGGGTTCGTTACAATGAGCAGTTCTTC CASSQRGVRYNEQFF
. TRBD1 TRBJ2-2 TRBV13 TGTGCCAGCAGCCTCGGACAGGGGACCTCCACCGGGGAGCTGTTTTTT CASSLGQGTSTGELFF
. . TRBJ2-3 TRBV29-1 TGCAGCGTTGGAGGGATCACAGATACGCAGTATTTT CSVGGITDTQYF
. TRBD1 TRBJ1-4 TRBV6-5 TGTGCCAGCAGTTACTCAAGGGACAGGGGGTCGAAACTGTTTTTT CASSYSRDRGSKLFF
. . TRBJ1-1 TRBV28 TGTGCCAGCTGGTTGAACACTGAAGCTTTCTTT CASWLNTEAFF
. TRBD2 TRBJ2-1 TRBV5-6 TGTGCCAGCAGCTTGGGGGTAGCGGGAGGGAATGAGCAGTTCTTC CASSLGVAGGNEQFF
. . TRBJ2-2 TRBV18 TGTGCCAGCTCACCCCTGGGACATCTCACCGGGGAGCTGTTTTTT CASSPLGHLTGELFF
. . TRBJ2-1 TRBV6-5 TGTGCCAGCAGTTACGTGTCTAGCCCCATCAATGAGCAGTTCTTC CASSYVSSPINEQFF
. . TRBJ2-1 TRBV25-1 TGTGCCAGCAGTGCTCTATGGACTCTCAGCTCCTACAATGAGCAGTTCTTC CASSALWTLSSYNEQFF
. TRBD2 TRBJ2-2 TRBV12-5 TGTGCTAGTGCCAAGAGCGGGAGAGACACCGGGGAGCTGTTTTTT CASAKSGRDTGELFF
. TRBD1 TRBJ1-2 TRBV18 TGTGCCAGCTCACCATTGGACAGGGTCAACTATGGCTACACCTTC CASSPLDRVNYGYTF
. . TRBJ2-1 TRBV7-2 TGTGCCAGCAGCTCTGACGGGGTCTCCTACAATGAGCAGTTCTTC CASSSDGVSYNEQFF
. . TRBJ1-2 TRBV19 TGTGCCAGTAGATTCGGGGTTAACTATGGCTACACCTTC CASRFGVNYGYTF
. . TRBJ2-6 TRBV28 TGTGCCAGCAGTTTATGGGGACACCGGAACTCTGGGGCCAACGTCCTGACTTTC CASSLWGHRNSGANVLTF
. TRBD2 TRBJ2-7 TRBV10-3 TGTGCCATCAGTGAGACGGGGGGACTGCGATCCTACGAGCAGTACTTC CAISETGGLRSYEQYF
. TRBD1 TRBJ1-3 TRBV28 TGTGCCAGCAGCCTCGTACAGGGGCTTTCAAGAAACACCATATATTTT CASSLVQGLSRNTIYF
. TRBD1 TRBJ1-1 TRBV5-1 TGCGCCAGCAGCGCGAGGACAGGTCTTGAAGCTTTCTTT CASSARTGLEAFF
. TRBD1 TRBJ1-1 TRBV28 TGTGCCAGCAGTTTAAGGAGGACAGGGTACACTGAAGCTTTCTTT CASSLRRTGYTEAFF
once . TRBJ2-7 TRBV9 TGTGCCAGCAGCGCAGAGGGAGGTGGTTCGTCCTACGAGCAGTACTTC CASSAEGGGSSYEQYF
. TRBD2 TRBJ2-3 TRBV5-1 TGCGCCAGCAGCTTAGGACTAGTTCAATCAGATACGCAGTATTTT CASSLGLVQSDTQYF